The T cell receptor beta chain described here comes from a study of OX40 agonist ivuxolimab in advanced cancers. Study-wide background: All patients had ivuxolimab intravenously every 2 weeks at 0.01 to 10 mg/kg.

Data came from immunoSEQ multiplex PCR; TCRdb stores just in-frame clones and leaves some out. The table includes approximately 76,000 clones, 88% detected once. Germline CDR1 reads LNHNV; CDR2 reads YYDKDF (reference sequence). This CDR3 has 15 residues. V was clipped by 0 bases and J by 3 bases; unmatched bases: 4. Here the sequenced sample was CD4+ or CD8+ T cells sorted from blood, taken in a trial of the OX40 agonist ivuxolimab. The chain carries TRBV15 and TRBJ2-7, with TRBD1 matching 8 bases. The receptor was derived from an adult with an advanced solid tumor such as melanoma, head and neck, liver or kidney cancer. DNA of the CDR3: TGTGCCACCAGCAGAGATCGCGGACAGGGCTACGAGCAGTACTTC. Encoded protein: CATSRDRGQGYEQYF.